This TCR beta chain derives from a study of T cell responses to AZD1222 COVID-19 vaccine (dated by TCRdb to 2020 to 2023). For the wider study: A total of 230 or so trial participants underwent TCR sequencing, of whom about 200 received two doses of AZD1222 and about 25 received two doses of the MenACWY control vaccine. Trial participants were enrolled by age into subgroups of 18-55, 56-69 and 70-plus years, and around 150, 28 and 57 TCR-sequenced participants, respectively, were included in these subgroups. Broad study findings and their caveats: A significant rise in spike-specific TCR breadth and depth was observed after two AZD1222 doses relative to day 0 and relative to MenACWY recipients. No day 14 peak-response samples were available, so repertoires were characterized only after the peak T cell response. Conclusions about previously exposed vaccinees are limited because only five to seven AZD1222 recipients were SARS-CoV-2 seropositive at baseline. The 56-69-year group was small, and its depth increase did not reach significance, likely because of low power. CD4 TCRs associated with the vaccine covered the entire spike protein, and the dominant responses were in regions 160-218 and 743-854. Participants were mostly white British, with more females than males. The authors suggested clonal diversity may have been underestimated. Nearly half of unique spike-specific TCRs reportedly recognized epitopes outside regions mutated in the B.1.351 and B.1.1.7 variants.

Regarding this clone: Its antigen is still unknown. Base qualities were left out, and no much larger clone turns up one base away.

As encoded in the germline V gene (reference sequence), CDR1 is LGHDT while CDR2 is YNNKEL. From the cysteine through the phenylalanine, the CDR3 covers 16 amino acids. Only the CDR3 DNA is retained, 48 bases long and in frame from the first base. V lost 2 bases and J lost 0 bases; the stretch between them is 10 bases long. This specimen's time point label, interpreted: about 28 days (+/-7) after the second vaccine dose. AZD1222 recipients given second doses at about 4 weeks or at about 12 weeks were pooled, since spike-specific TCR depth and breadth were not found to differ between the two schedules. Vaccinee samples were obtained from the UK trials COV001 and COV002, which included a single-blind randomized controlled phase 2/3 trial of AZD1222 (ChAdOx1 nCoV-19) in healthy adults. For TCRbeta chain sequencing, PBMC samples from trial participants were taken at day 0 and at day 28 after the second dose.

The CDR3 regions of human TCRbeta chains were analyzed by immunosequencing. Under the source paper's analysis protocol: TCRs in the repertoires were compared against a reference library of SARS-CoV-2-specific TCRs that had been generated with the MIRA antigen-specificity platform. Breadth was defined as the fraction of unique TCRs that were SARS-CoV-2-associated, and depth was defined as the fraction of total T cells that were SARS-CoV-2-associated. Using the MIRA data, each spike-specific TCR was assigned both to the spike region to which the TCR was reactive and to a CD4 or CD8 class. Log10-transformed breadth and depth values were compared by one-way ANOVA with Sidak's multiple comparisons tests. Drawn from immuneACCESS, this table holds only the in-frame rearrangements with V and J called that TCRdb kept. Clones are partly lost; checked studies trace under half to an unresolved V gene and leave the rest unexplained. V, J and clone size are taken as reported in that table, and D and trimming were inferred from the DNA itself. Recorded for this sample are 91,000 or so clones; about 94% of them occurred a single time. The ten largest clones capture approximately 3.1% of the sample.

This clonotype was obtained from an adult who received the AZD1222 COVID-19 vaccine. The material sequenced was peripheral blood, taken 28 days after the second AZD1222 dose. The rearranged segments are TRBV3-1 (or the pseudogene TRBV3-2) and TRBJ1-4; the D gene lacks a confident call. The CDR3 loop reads CASSQTSGATNEKLFF. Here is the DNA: TGTGCCAGCAGCCAAACTTCCGGTGCAACTAATGAAAAACTGTTTTTT.